The sequence of this T cell receptor beta chain was determined in a study of vaccination and CD4 T cells after COVID-19. As for the study in general: Those taking part got two shots of either the BNT162b2 or the mRNA-1273 vaccine. The cells in question were stimulated using overlapping spike peptides derived from SARS-CoV-2, HCoV-NL63, HCoV-OC43 and HCoV-229E.

This CDR3 is built from 14 residues. V lost 4 bases and J lost 6; bases outside the gene matches: 4. Germline CDR1 reads SGHTA; CDR2 reads FQGNSA. The treatment is: roughly ten-day PBMC culture with coronavirus spike peptide pools or control peptides (ViraFEST assay). The authors swapped half the medium for fresh IL-2 medium on days 3 and 7. Cultured CD4+ T-cell DNA underwent Oncomine TCR Beta short-read sequencing. From the PCR reads, TCRdb called clonotypes with MiXCR, one entry per CDR3 protein. The sample lists around 17,000 distinct CDR3 sequences, around 52% occurring once. In regard to this clonotype: Its antigen is still unknown.

Findings and caveats of the study: Researchers report that 304 of 307 vaccine-specific clones in convalescent patients proved spike mono-reactive.

Sequenced material: CD4+ T cells from blood, cultured in vitro. The chain is built from TRBV7-2 and TRBJ2-1, with TRBD2 matching over 9 bases. The clonotype originates from a human donor who had recovered from COVID-19. DNA for the CDR3: TGTGCCAGCAGCTCAGGACTAGCGACCAATGAGCAGTTCTTC. Translating it yields CASSSGLATNEQFF.